The 3 T cell receptor beta chains reported below all come from one sample, sequenced in a study of graft-versus-host responses after intestinal transplantation. Using immunoSEQ multiplex PCR, the repertoire was profiled, and TCRdb retains in-frame clones only, with some absent. The data show some 15,000 clones, over 70% seen once. The sequencing here drew on PBMCs, taken about 110 days after intestinal transplant. These receptors were taken from a human patient who received an intestinal transplant, so some T cells may come from the graft donor.

V and J are TRBV9 and TRBJ1-6; D is uncertain. Germline CDR1 is SGDLS and CDR2 is YYNGEE. V lost 2 bases, J lost 5 bases, and 17 bases lay in between. This CDR3 is built from 17 residues. CDR3 residues: CASSVSSGHPDNSPLHF. DNA for the CDR3: TGTGCCAGCAGCGTTTCCTCAGGCCACCCGGATAATTCACCCCTCCACTTT.

The rearrangement links TRBV6-5 to TRBJ1-6; a possible D gene is TRBD1 (5 bases). The length of the CDR3 is 13 residues. Deletions cut 2 bases from V and 13 bases from J, with 12 bases between. Germline V gives CDR1 MNHEY, CDR2 SVGAGI. Here the CDR3 reads CASSYRQGGPLHF. The CDR3 nucleotides read TGTGCCAGCAGTTACCGGCAGGGAGGCCCCCTCCACTTT.

The rearrangement uses TRBV4-1 and TRBJ2-3; 13 bases align to TRBD2. From germline, CDR1 is MGHRA and CDR2 YSYEKL. This CDR3 contains 17 residues. Trimming cost V 3 bases and J 1 base; bases outside gene matches: 4. DNA for the CDR3: TGCGCCAGCAGCCAGGGACTAGCGGGGAGGGGCACAGATACGCAGTATTTT. Translating it yields CASSQGLAGRGTDTQYF.